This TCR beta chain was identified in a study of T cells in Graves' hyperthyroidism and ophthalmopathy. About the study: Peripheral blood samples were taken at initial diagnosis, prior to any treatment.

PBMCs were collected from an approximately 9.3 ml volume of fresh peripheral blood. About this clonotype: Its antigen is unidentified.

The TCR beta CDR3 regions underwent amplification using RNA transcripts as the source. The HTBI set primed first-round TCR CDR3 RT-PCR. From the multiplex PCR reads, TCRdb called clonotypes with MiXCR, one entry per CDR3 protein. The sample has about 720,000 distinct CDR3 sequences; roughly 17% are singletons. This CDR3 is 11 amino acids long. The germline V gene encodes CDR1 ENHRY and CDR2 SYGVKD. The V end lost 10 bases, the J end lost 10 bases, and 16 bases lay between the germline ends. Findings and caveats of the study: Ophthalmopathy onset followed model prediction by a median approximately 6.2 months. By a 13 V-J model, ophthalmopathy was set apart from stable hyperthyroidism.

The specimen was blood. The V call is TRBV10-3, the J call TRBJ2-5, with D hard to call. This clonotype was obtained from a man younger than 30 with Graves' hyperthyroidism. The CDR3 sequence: CATRSPKDQYF. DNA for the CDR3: TGTGCCACCCGATCCCCCAAGGACCAGTACTTC.